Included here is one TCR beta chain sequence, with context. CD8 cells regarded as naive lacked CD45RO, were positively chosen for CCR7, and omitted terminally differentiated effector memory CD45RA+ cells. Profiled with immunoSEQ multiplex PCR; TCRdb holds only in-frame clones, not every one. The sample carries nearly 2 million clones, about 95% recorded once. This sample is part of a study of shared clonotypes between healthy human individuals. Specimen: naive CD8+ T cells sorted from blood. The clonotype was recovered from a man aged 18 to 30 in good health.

CDR3 sequence (DNA): TGTGCCAGCAGCTGGGGTACCGGGGAGCTGTTTTTT. Residues: CASSWGTGELFF. The chain joins TRBV13 to TRBJ2-2; no firm D call. Germline V gene sequence: CDR1 PRHDT, CDR2 FYEKMQ (reference sequence). With 4 bases removed from V and 5 bases from J, the gap between germline ends came to 5 bases. The CDR3 length is 12 residues.